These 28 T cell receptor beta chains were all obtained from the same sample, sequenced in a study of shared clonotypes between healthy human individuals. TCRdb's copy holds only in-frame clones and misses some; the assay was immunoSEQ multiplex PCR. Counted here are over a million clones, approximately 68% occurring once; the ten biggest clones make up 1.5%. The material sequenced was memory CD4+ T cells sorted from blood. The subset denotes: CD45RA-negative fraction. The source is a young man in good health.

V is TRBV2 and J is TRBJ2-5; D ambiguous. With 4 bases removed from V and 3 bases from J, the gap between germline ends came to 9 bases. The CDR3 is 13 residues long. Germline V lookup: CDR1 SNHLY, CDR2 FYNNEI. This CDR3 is CASSGNGKETQYF. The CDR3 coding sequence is TGTGCCAGCAGTGGTAACGGAAAAGAGACCCAGTACTTC.

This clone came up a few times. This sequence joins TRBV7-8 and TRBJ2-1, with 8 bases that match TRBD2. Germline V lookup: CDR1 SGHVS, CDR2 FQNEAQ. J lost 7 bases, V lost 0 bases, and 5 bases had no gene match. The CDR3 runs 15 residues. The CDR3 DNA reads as TGTGCCAGCAGCTTAGCCGGGGGGGCCTTTAATGAGCAGTTCTTC. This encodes CASSLAGGAFNEQFF.

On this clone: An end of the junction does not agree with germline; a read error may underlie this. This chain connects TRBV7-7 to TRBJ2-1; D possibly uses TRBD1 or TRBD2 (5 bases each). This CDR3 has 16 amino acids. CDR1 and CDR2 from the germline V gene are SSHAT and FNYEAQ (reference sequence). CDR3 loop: CASSPTIGEPSNEQFF. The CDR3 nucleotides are TGTGCTAGCAGCCCCACGATAGGGGAGCCCTCCAATGAGCAGTTCTTC.

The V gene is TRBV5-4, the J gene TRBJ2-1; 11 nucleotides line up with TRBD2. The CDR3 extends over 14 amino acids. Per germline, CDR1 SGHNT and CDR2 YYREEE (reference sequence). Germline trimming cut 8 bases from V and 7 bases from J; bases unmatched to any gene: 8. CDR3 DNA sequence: TGTGCCAGTCTTAGCGGGAGGGCCAATAATGAGCAGTTCTTC. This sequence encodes CASLSGRANNEQFF. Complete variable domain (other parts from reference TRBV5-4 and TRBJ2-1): ETGVTQSPTHLIKTRGQQVTLRCSSQSGHNTVSWYQQALGQGPQFIFQYYREEENGRGNFPPRFSGLQFPNYSSELNVNALELDDSALYLCASLSGRANNEQFFGPGTRLTVL.

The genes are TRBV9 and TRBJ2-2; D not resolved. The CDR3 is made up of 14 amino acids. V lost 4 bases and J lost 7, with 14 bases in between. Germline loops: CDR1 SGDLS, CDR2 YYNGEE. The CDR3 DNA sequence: TGTGCCAGCAGCCGCGAACTTTTAATCGGGGAGCTGTTTTTT. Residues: CASSRELLIGELFF.

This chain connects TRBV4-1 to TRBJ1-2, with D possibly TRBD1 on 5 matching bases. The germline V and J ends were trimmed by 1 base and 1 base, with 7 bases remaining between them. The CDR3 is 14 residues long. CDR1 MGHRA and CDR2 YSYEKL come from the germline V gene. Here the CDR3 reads CASSQGQNNYGYTF. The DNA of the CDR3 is TGCGCCAGCAGCCAAGGACAGAATAACTATGGCTACACCTTC.

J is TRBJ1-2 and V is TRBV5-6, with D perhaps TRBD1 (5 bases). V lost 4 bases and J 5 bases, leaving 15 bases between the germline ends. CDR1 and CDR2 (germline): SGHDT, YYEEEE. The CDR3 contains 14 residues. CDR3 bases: TGTGCCAGCAGCGGCCTGCCCGGGGGTTATGGCTACACCTTC. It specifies CASSGLPGGYGYTF.

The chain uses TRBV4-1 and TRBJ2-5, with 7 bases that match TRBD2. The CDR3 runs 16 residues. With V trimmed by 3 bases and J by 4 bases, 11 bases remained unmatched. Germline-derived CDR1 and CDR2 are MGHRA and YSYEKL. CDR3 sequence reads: CASSQGLAALRETQYF. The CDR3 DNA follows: TGCGCCAGCAGCCAGGGGCTAGCGGCCTTGAGAGAGACCCAGTACTTC.

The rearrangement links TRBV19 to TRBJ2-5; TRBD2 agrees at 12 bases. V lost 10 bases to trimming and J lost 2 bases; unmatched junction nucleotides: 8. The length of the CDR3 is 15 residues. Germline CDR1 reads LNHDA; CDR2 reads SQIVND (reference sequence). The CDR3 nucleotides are TGTGCCACCCAGACTAGCGGGAGAAGTCAAGAGACCCAGTACTTC. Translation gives CATQTSGRSQETQYF.

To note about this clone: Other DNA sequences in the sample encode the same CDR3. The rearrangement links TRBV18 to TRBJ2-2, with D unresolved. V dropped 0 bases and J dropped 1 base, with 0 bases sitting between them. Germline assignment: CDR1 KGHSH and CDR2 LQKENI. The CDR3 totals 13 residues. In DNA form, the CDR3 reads TGTGCCAGCTCACCACCGAACACCGGGGAGCTGTTTTTT. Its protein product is CASSPPNTGELFF.

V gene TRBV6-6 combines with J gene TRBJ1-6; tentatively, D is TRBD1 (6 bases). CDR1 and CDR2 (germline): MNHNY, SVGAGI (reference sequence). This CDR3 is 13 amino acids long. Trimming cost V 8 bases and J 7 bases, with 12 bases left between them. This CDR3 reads CASYKGDNSPLHF. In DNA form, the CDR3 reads TGTGCCAGCTATAAGGGGGACAATTCACCCCTCCACTTT.

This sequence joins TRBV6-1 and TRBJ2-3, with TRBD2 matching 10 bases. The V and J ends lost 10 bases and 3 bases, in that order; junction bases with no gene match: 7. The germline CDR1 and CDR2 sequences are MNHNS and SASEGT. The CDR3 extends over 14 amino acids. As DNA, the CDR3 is TGTGCCACCGTACTAGCGGGGTTTACAGATACGCAGTATTTT. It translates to CATVLAGFTDTQYF.

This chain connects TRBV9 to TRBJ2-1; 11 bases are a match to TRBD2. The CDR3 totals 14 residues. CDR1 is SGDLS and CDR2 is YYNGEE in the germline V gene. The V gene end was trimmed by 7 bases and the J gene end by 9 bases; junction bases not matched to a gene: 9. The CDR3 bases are TGTGCCAGCGGAATCCTAGCGGGGGGAAGTGAGCAGTTCTTC. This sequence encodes CASGILAGGSEQFF.

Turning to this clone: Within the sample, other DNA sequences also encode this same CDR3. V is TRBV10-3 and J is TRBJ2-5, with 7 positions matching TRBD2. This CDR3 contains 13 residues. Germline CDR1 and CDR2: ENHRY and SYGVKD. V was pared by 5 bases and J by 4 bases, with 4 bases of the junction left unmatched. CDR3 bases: TGTGCCATCAGTCCCACGGGGGGAGAGACCCAGTACTTC. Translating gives CAISPTGGETQYF.

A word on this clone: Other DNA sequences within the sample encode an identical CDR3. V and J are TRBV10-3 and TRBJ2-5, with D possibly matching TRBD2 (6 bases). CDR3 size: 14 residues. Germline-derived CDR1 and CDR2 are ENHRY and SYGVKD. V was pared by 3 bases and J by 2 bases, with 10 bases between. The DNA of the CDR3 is TGTGCCATCAGTGACAGCGGAGGGCAAGAGACCCAGTACTTC. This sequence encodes CAISDSGGQETQYF.

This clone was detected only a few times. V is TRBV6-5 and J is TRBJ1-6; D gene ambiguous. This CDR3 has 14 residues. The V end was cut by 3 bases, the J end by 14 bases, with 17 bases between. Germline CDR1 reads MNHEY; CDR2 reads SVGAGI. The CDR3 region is CASSYKGPHQALHF. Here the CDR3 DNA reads TGTGCCAGCAGTTATAAGGGTCCCCATCAGGCCCTCCACTTT.

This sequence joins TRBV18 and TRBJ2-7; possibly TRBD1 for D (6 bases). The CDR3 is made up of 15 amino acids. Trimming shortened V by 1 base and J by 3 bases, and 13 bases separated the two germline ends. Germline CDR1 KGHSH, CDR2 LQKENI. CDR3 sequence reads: CASSPRAGEVYEQYF. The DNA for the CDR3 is TGTGCCAGCTCACCACGGGCAGGGGAAGTCTACGAGCAGTACTTC.

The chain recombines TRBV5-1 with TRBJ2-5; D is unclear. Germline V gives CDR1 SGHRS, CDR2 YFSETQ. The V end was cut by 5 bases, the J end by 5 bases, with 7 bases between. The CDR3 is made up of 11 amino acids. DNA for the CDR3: TGCGCCAGCAGAGGTAGCGAGACCCAGTACTTC. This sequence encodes CASRGSETQYF.

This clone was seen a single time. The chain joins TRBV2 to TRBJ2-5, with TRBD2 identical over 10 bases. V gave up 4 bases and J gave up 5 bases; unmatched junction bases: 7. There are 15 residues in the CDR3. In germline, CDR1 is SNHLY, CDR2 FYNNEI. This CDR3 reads CASSGRAGGMETQYF. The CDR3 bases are TGTGCCAGCAGTGGGAGAGCGGGGGGGATGGAGACCCAGTACTTC.

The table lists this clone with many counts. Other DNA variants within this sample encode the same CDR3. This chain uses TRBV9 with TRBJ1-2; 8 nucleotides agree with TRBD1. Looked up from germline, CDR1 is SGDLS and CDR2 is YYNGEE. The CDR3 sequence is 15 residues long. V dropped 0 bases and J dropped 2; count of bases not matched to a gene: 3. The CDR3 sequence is CASSVGDRTNYGYTF. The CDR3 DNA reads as TGTGCCAGCAGCGTAGGGGACAGGACGAACTATGGCTACACCTTC.

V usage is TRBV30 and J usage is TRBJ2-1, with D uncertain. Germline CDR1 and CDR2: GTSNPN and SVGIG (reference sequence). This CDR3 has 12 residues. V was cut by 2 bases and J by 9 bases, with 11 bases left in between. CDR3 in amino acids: CAWSYSLGEQFF. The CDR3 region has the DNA TGTGCCTGGAGTTACAGCCTCGGTGAGCAGTTCTTC. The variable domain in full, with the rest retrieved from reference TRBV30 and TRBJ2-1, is SQTIHQWPATLVQPVGSPLSLECTVEGTSNPNLYWYRQAAGRGLQLLFYSVGIGQISSEVPQNLSASRPQDRQFILSSKKLLLSDSGFYLCAWSYSLGEQFFGPGTRLTVL.

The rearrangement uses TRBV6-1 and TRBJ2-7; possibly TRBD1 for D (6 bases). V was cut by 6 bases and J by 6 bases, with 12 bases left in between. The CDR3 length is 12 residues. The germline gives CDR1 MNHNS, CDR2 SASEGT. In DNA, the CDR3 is TGTGCCAGCAGCTACACAGGGTTCGAGCAGTACTTC. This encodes CASSYTGFEQYF.

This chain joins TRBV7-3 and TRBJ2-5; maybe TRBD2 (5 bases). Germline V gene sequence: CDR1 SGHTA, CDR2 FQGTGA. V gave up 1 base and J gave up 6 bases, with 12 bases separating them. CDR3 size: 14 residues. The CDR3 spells CASSLIRDSKTQYF. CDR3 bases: TGTGCCAGCAGCTTAATCCGGGATTCGAAGACCCAGTACTTC.

The CDR3 is CASSIVAGGSNEQFF. The CDR3 region has the DNA TGTGCCAGTAGTATAGTGGCGGGAGGGTCCAATGAGCAGTTCTTC. V usage is TRBV19 and J usage is TRBJ2-1, with 9 bases that match TRBD2. Germline CDR1 and CDR2: LNHDA and SQIVND (reference sequence). V lost 1 base and J lost 6; bases outside the gene matches: 4. The CDR3 consists of 15 residues.

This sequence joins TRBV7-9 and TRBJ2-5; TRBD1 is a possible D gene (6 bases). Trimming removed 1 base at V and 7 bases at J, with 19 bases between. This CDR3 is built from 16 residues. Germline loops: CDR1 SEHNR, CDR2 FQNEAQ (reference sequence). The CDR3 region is CASSLGDQDSRRTQYF. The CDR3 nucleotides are TGTGCCAGCAGCTTAGGGGACCAGGACAGCAGGAGGACCCAGTACTTC.

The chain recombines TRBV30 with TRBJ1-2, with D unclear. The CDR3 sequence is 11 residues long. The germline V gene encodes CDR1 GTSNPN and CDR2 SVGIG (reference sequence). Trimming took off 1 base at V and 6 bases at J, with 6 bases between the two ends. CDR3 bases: TGTGCCTGGAGTGAACGGCATGGCTACACCTTC. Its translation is CAWSERHGYTF.

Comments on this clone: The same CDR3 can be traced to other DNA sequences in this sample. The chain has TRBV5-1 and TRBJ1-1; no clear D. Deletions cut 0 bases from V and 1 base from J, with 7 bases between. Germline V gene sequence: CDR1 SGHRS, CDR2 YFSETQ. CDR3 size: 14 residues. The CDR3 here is CASSLAPANTEAFF. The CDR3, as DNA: TGCGCCAGCAGCTTGGCACCCGCGAACACTGAAGCTTTCTTT.

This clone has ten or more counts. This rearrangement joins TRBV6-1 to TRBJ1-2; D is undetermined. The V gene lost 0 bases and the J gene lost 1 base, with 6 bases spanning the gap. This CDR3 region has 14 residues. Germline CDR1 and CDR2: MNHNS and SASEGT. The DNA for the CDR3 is TGTGCCAGCAGTGAAGCCCACGGTAACTATGGCTACACCTTC. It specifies CASSEAHGNYGYTF.